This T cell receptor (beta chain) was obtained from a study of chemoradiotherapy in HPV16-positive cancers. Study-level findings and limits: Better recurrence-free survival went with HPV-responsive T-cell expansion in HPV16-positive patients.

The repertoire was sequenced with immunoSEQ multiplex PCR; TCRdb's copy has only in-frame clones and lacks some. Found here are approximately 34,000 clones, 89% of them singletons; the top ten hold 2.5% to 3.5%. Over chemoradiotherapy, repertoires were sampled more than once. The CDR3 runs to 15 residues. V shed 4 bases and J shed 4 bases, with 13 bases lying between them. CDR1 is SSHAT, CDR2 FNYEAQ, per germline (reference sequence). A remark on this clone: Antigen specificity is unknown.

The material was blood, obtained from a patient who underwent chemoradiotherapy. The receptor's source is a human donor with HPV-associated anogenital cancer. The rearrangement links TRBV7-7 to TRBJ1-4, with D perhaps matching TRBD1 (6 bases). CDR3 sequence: CASSSGQSFNEKLFF. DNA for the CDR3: TGTGCCAGCAGCTCTGGACAGTCGTTTAATGAAAAACTGTTTTTT.